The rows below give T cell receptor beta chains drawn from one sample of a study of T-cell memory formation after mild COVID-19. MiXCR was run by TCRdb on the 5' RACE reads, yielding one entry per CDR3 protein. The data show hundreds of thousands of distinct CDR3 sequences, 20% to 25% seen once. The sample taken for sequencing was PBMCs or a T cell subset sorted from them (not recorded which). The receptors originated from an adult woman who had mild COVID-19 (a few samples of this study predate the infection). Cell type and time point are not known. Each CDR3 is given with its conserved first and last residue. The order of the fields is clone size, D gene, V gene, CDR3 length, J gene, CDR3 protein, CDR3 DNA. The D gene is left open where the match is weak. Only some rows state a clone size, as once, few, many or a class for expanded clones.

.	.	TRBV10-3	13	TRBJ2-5	CAISTGQQETQYF	TGTGCCATCAGTACCGGACAGCAAGAGACCCAGTACTTC
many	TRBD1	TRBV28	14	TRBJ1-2	CASSLGSGGDGYTF	TGTGCCAGCAGTTTAGGGTCAGGGGGCGACGGCTACACCTTC
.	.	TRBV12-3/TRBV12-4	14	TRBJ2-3	CASSFRGSTDTQYF	TGTGCCAGCAGTTTCAGGGGAAGCACAGATACGCAGTATTTT
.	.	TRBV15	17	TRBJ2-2	CATSRDIELGLTGELFF	TGTGCCACCAGCAGAGATATAGAGCTGGGGTTAACCGGGGAGCTGTTTTTT
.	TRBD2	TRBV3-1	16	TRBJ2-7	CASSPLTSGNSYEQYF	TGTGCCAGCAGCCCCCTGACTAGCGGGAATTCCTACGAGCAGTACTTC
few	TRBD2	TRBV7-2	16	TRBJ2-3	CASSPPRLAEKRPQYF	TGTGCCAGCAGCCCACCGCGACTAGCGGAAAAACGTCCGCAGTATTTT
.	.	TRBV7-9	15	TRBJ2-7	CASSLVTGRGNEQYF	TGTGCCAGCAGCTTGGTGACCGGGAGAGGCAACGAGCAGTACTTC
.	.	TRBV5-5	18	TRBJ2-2	CASSSGRNRAANTGELFF	TGTGCCAGCAGCTCCGGCCGGAACAGAGCTGCGAACACCGGGGAGCTGTTTTTT
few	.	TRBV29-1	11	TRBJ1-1	CSVRKGLGAFF	TGCAGCGTTCGAAAAGGGCTCGGAGCTTTCTTT
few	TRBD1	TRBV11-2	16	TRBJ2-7	CASKLRGGGSSYEQYF	TGTGCCAGCAAGCTTAGAGGGGGCGGTAGCTCCTACGAGCAGTACTTC
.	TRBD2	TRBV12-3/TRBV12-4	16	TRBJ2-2	CASTPLSGRPLGELFF	TGTGCCAGCACTCCTCTTAGCGGGAGGCCCCTCGGGGAGCTGTTTTTT
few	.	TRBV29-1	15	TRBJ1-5	CSVATGQASNQPQHF	TGCAGCGTAGCCACAGGTCAAGCGAGCAATCAGCCCCAGCATTTT
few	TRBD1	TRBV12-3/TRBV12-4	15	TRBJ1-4	CASTRIRTGREKLFF	TGTGCCAGCACCCGTATCAGGACAGGGCGGGAAAAACTGTTTTTT
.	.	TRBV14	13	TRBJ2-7	CASSQHQYYEQYF	TGTGCCAGCAGCCAGCACCAATACTACGAGCAGTACTTC
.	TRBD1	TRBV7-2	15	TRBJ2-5	CASSSYRGTQETQYF	TGTGCCAGCAGCTCCTACAGGGGGACCCAAGAGACCCAGTACTTC
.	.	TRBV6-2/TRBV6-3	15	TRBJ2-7	CASSNPAGTLYEQYF	TGTGCCAGCAGTAACCCGGCGGGGACCCTTTACGAGCAGTACTTC
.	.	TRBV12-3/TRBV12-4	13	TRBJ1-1	CASSGGASAGAFF	TGTGCCAGCAGTGGGGGGGCGTCCGCGGGAGCTTTCTTT
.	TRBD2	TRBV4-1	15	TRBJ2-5	CASSPGAAGDGAQYF	TGCGCCAGCAGCCCCGGGGCAGCGGGAGATGGGGCCCAGTACTTC
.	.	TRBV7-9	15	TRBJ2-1	CASSLEGTSYNEQFF	TGTGCCAGCAGCCTGGAGGGGACCTCCTACAATGAGCAGTTCTTC
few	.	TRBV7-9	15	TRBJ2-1	CASSPLRGTYNEQFF	TGTGCCAGCAGCCCGCTCCGGGGAACCTACAATGAGCAGTTCTTC
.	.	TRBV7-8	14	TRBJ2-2	CASTHRVNTGELFF	TGTGCCAGTACGCATCGGGTGAACACCGGGGAGCTGTTTTTT
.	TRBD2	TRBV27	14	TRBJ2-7	CASSFGGSVNEQHF	TGTGCCAGCAGTTTTGGCGGGAGTGTCAACGAGCAGCACTTC
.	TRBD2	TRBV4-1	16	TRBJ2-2	CASSQESGRAGGELFF	TGCGCCAGCAGCCAAGAGAGCGGGAGGGCCGGCGGGGAGCTGTTTTTT
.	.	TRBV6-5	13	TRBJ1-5	CASSYSPFNPQHF	TGTGCCAGCAGTTACTCGCCATTCAACCCCCAGCATTTT
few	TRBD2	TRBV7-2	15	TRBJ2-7	CASSLTSGRSYEQYF	TGTGCCAGCAGCTTAACTAGCGGGAGATCCTACGAGCAGTACTTC
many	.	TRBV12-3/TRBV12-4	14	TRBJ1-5	CASRQQDGNQPQHF	TGTGCCAGCAGGCAACAGGATGGCAATCAGCCCCAGCATTTT
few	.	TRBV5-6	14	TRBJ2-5	CASSLDRVSETQYF	TGTGCCAGCAGCTTGGACAGGGTTTCGGAGACCCAGTACTTC